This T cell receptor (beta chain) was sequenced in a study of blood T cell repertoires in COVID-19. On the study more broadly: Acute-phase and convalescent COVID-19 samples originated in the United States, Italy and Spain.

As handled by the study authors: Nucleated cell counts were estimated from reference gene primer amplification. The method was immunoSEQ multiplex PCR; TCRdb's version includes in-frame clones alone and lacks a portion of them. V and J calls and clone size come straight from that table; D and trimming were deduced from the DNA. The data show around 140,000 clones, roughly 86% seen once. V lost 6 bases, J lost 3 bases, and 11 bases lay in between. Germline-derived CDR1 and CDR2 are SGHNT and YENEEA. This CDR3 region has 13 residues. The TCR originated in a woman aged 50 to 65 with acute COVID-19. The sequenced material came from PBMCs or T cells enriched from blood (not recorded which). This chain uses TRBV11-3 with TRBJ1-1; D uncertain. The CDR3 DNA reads TGTGCCAGCAGTTATGGACTGGACACTGAAGCTTTCTTT. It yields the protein CASSYGLDTEAFF.